This T cell receptor beta chain was identified in a study of T-cell memory formation after mild COVID-19 (dated by TCRdb to the early 2020s). Concerning the study at large: Most TCR sequence clusters were specific to one of the two donors. In two donors, T-cell clones that expanded and contracted after mild COVID-19 were followed by sequencing TCRalpha and TCRbeta repertoires longitudinally. Two young, previously healthy adult volunteers, one female and one male, were included in the cohort.

PBMCs were isolated by Ficoll-Paque density gradient centrifugation. The sample was run on an Illumina NovaSeq 6000. TCRalpha and TCRbeta cDNA libraries were constructed by 5'RACE with constant-segment primers, with sample barcodes and unique molecular identifiers being introduced. RNA was extracted from every sample with Trizol reagent. Libraries were amplified in two PCR steps, with a second sample barcode and Illumina TruSeq adapters added in the second step. Sequencing of libraries was performed on an Illumina NovaSeq with 2 x 150 bp paired-end reads. For the original study's pipeline: With migec v1.2.7, reads were demultiplexed and then collapsed into UMI-guided consensus sequences. Using mixcr v2.1.11, the UMI consensuses were aligned to TRA and TRB V and J templates and assembled into clonotypes. A clonotype was counted as expanded or contracted only if both edgeR and NoisET called the change significant, with noise models trained on biological replicates. For edgeR calls, a false discovery rate-adjusted p below 0.01 and a log2 fold-change threshold of 1 were applied. As an exploratory analysis of dynamics, max-normalized trajectories of the 1000 most abundant clonotypes were examined with PCA combined with hierarchical clustering. Separately sequenced CD4+ and CD8+ repertoires were used to assign the CD4 or CD8 phenotype of responding clones. TCRdb trimmed public reads at Q25 via fastp, called clones via MiXCR and kept in-frame beta chains. Each CDR3 protein appears once, grouped with its most common genes and DNA. The V and J calls reflect TCRdb's pipeline rather than the authors' work. This sample is represented by about 340,000 distinct CDR3 sequences; more than 15% of them were singletons. About a fifth of the sample comes from the top ten.

Beyond this particular receptor, the publication reports: The second-wave clones that peaked on day 37 were not confirmed to be SARS-CoV-2 specific. The study included only a couple of mild cases, and larger cohorts that include severe cases with pre-infection samples were judged to be necessary. The detection of some responding clones in pre-infection memory suggests that pre-existing cross-reactive memory T cells joined the SARS-CoV-2 response. Clones that contracted from day 15 to 85 showed balanced CD4/CD8 phenotypes, whereas a second wave of clones that expanded from day 15 to 37 leaned towards CD4+. Contracting CD4+ clones turned up mainly in the CM and EM memory subsets, whereas EMRA was where CD8+ clones were enriched.

This clonotype showed up just a few times. It has no known antigen specificity. Base qualities are not at hand, and no much larger clone is one base apart. The CDR1 and CDR2 encoded by the germline V gene are MGHDK and SYGVNS. CDR3 length: 18 amino acids, cysteine to phenylalanine. The CDR3 DNA has 54 bases and is translated from base 1. Here V drops 3 bases and J drops 4 bases, and the junction holds 17 bases not matched to any gene. The receptor was isolated from a man aged 18-30 years who had mild COVID-19 (a few samples of this study predate the infection). The sample titles of this study are shuffled in the database, so cell type and time point are left out; the donor was told from shared clones. Sequences were obtained from PBMCs or a T cell subset sorted from them (not recorded which). This receptor chain uses TRBV25-1 and TRBJ1-1, and 7 junctional nucleotides match TRBD1. CDR3 loop: CASSDSGRSPDRRTEAFF. The DNA sequence follows: TGTGCCAGCAGTGATTCGGGTCGGTCGCCGGACAGGCGCACTGAAGCTTTCTTT. With the rest looked up from the reference TRBV25-1 and TRBJ1-1 genes rather than sequenced, the full variable domain is EADIYQTPRYLVIGTGKKITLECSQTMGHDKMYWYQQDPGMELHLIHYSYGVNSTEKGDLSSESTVSRIRTEHFPLTLESARPSHTSQYLCASSDSGRSPDRRTEAFFGQGTRLTVV.